This is a list of T cell receptor beta chains from one sample in a study of PD-1 blockade in mismatch repair-deficient tumors. Here immunoSEQ multiplex PCR was the method, and the copy in TCRdb shows in-frame clones only, minus some. Altogether 9,000 to 10,000 clones are present, around 90% being singletons, with the ten largest covering approximately 9.8%. Their cognate antigens are unknown. Sample: cells cultured in vitro, taken from a patient treated with pembrolizumab. The receptors shown here come from an adult with mismatch repair-deficient cancer. CDR3s include the opening cysteine and the closing phenylalanine or tryptophan. Fields, in order: J gene, V gene, CDR3 protein.

TRBJ2-4	TRBV4-1	CASSQDPGLAGIPKNIQYF
TRBJ2-7	TRBV11-2	CASSRTGAAYEQYF
TRBJ2-7	TRBV14	CASSQDLLGSSNEQYF
TRBJ1-1	TRBV7-6	CASSLSGWGGNTEAFF
TRBJ1-1	TRBV6-1	CASREGLNTEAFF
TRBJ2-3	TRBV27	CASRLPRTGGADTQYF
TRBJ2-1	TRBV11-2	CASSLGTSGRKQFF
TRBJ2-7	TRBV27	CASSLTLAGMYEQYF
TRBJ2-1	TRBV14	CASSPPGPRGPQFF
TRBJ2-7	TRBV5-6	CASSLGAYEQYF
TRBJ2-6	TRBV4-1	CASSQDQRSSGANVLTF
TRBJ1-1	TRBV10-2	CASSDLGVNTEAFF
TRBJ2-5	TRBV5-1	CASSTGGETQYF
TRBJ2-1	TRBV29-1	CSVEDVRRYNEQFF
TRBJ2-5	TRBV18	CASSGLTGGQETQYF
TRBJ2-1	TRBV6-5	CASSPDHPGYNEQFF
TRBJ2-5	TRBV6-5	CASRQGAGETQYF
TRBJ1-2	TRBV19	CASSHRDRAGYTF
TRBJ1-2	TRBV6-4	CARKGNFMNGYTF
TRBJ1-3	TRBV18	CASSPSTPGQGHNTIYF
TRBJ1-5	TRBV6-6	CASSRGISNQPQHF
TRBJ2-3	TRBV2	CASSEQGLHTQYF
TRBJ1-3	TRBV28	CASSLAGQGRQTIYF
TRBJ1-1	TRBV7-3	CASSPNPGQGAEAFF
TRBJ2-7	TRBV11-2	CASSPGLTAYEQYF
TRBJ2-1	TRBV28	CASRPRGTGYNEQFF
TRBJ2-1	TRBV28	CASNSGGNEQFF
TRBJ1-5	TRBV23-1	CASSRDRCSNQPQHF
TRBJ2-2	TRBV11-2	CASSLAVYTGELFF
TRBJ2-7	TRBV13	CASSPRLAGGTYEQYF
TRBJ1-1	TRBV5-1	CASSEALQGQGTEAFF
TRBJ1-1	TRBV6-1	CASSVTGLNTEAFF
TRBJ2-7	TRBV29-1	CSVTWTGYEQYF